This T cell receptor (beta chain) appears in the sequencing data of a study of regulatory T cells in long-lasting Graves disease. Whole-study results and caveats: TCR diversity was lower in persistent than newly diagnosed Graves' disease. Limited samples may have lowered accuracy.

This clonotype was detected ten times or more. Its antigen is currently unknown. Time point denoted: persistent/refractory GD, antithyroid drugs over 5 years with positive TRAb. Scientists built the TCR library using RNA that was extracted from PBMCs. American Thyroid Association guidelines defined Graves' disease diagnosis. Construction of the TCR beta libraries employed iRepertoire HTBI primers in conjunction with Arm-PCR of CDR3 regions. TCRdb recomputed calls from the multiplex PCR reads with MiXCR, one row per CDR3 protein. This sample has about 310,000 distinct CDR3 sequences; 22% occur once, and the top ten carry roughly 50%. The germline CDR1 and CDR2 sequences are SGDLS and YYNGEE. The V end was cut by 5 bases, the J end by 0 bases, with 9 bases between. The CDR3 extends over 13 amino acids.

This TCR derives from a female donor with Graves disease. The chain couples TRBV9 to TRBJ2-7; D not certain. The sequencing here drew on peripheral blood mononuclear cells (PBMCs), taken when the disease was refractory, from a patient treated with antithyroid drugs. The CDR3 DNA reads TGTGCCAGCAGTCCCGGGCCCTCCTACGAGCAGTACTTC. Residues: CASSPGPSYEQYF. Full variable domain (outside the CDR3, taken from reference TRBV9 and TRBJ2-7): DSGVTQTPKHLITATGQRVTLRCSPRSGDLSVYWYQQSLDQGLQFLIQYYNGEERAKGNILERFSAQQFPDLHSELNLSSLELGDSALYFCASSPGPSYEQYFGPGTRLTVT.